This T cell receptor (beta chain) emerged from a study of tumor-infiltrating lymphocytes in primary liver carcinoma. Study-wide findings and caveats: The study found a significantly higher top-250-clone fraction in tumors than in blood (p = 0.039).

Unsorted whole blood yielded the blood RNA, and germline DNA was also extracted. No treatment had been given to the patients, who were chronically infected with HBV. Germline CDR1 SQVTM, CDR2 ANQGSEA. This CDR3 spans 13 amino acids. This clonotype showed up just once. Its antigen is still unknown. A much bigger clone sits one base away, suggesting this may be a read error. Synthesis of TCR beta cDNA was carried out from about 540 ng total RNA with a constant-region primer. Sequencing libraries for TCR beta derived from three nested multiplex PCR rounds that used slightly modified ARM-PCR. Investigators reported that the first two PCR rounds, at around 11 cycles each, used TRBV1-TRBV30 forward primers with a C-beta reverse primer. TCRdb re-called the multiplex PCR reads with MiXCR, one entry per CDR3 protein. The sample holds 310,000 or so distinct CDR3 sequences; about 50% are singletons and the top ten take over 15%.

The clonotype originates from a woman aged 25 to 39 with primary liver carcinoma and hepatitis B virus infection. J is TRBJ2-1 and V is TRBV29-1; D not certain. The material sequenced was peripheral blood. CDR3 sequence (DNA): TGCAACGTCATGGCCAGCTCCTACAATGAGCAGTTCTTC. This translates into CNVMASSYNEQFF.